The 11 T cell receptor beta chains below all came from one sample that was sequenced in a study of cytomegalovirus exposure and HLA in healthy donors (dated by TCRdb to 2017 to 2019). Library creation used the immunoSEQ multiplex PCR assay. The multiplex PCR relied on a mix of 60 forward primers for TCR Vbeta segments and 13 reverse primers for TCR Jbeta segments. The source is immuneACCESS, and TCRdb retained only in-frame sequences with V and J called. Part of the clones is not carried over; for the studies checked, unresolved V genes explain less than half of this, and the remainder is unexplained. Within this sample are some 150,000 clones, with around 70% of them counted one time only. The ten largest clones take up 1.5% to 2% of the sample. The sequenced material came from PBMCs. These receptors were taken from a woman in her 30s in good health and CMV-seronegative.

The chain recombines TRBV5-1 with TRBJ2-1, with D possibly being TRBD2 (6 bases). This CDR3 region has 15 residues. V was cut by 4 bases and J by 8 bases, with 19 bases left in between. CDR1 SGHRS and CDR2 YFSETQ come from the germline V gene. CDR3: CASSRRDPRQDEQFF. The DNA for the CDR3 is TGCGCCAGCAGCAGGCGGGACCCACGTCAGGATGAGCAGTTCTTC. Full variable domain (missing parts from reference TRBV5-1 and TRBJ2-1): KAGVTQTPRYLIKTRGQQVTLSCSPISGHRSVSWYQQTPGQGLQFLFEYFSETQRNKGNFPGRFSGRQFSNSRSEMNVSTLELGDSALYLCASSRRDPRQDEQFFGPGTRLTVL.

V gene TRBV5-4 combines with J gene TRBJ2-7, with TRBD2 as a possible D gene (6 bases). Germline loops: CDR1 SGHNT, CDR2 YYREEE (reference sequence). The V gene lost 0 bases and the J gene lost 5 bases, with 9 bases spanning the gap. This CDR3 region has 13 residues. CDR3 in amino acids: CASSLVQRDEQYF. CDR3 coding DNA: TGTGCCAGCAGCTTGGTTCAGCGGGACGAGCAGTACTTC.

Of note for this clone: One end of the junction is discordant with germline, which a read error may explain. As DNA, the CDR3 is TGTGCCAGCAGCTTGTCTCCAGGGAAAAACTATGGCTGCACCTTC. Translated: CASSLSPGKNYGCTF. The V and J genes are TRBV5-6 and TRBJ1-2; weak D call: TRBD1 (5 bases). CDR1 is SGHDT, CDR2 YYEEEE, per germline. This CDR3 region has 15 residues.

The chain couples TRBV2 to TRBJ2-3; 8 bases map to TRBD1. CDR1 is SNHLY and CDR2 is FYNNEI in the germline V gene. This CDR3 has 16 amino acids. Trimming took 3 bases from V and 2 from J; bases not matched to a gene: 7. CDR3: CASSDLDRVNTDTQYF. DNA for the CDR3: TGTGCCAGCAGTGACCTGGACAGGGTGAACACAGATACGCAGTATTTT. Using reference TRBV2 and TRBJ2-3 for the parts outside the CDR3, the full variable domain is EPEVTQTPSHQVTQMGQEVILRCVPISNHLYFYWYRQILGQKVEFLVSFYNNEISEKSEIFDDQFSVERPDGSNFTLKIRSTKLEDSAMYFCASSDLDRVNTDTQYFGPGTRLTVL.

The chain links TRBV13 to TRBJ2-3; TRBD2 matches at 8 bases. CDR1 and CDR2 from the germline V gene are PRHDT and FYEKMQ (reference sequence). The CDR3 is made up of 15 amino acids. With V trimmed by 3 bases and J by 5 bases, 7 bases remained unmatched. The CDR3 DNA reads TGTGCCAGCAGCTTCGGCGGGAGGAGTGGAGATACGCAGTATTTT. Its translation: CASSFGGRSGDTQYF.

The rearrangement joins TRBV29-1 to TRBJ2-1; 10 nucleotides match TRBD2. Germline loops: CDR1 SQVTM, CDR2 ANQGSEA. J gave up 6 bases and V 3 bases, and 8 bases lay outside the gene matches. The CDR3 contains 15 residues. CDR3 bases: TGCAGCGTTGAGGAAGGAGCGGGAGGGCCCAATGAGCAGTTCTTC. It encodes CSVEEGAGGPNEQFF.

The V and J genes are TRBV19 and TRBJ1-1; no firm D call. The CDR3 is 11 residues long. The V and J ends lost 9 bases and 6 bases respectively, with 11 bases between them. Germline CDR1 and CDR2: LNHDA and SQIVND (reference sequence). CDR3 bases: TGTGCCAGCACCCAGGAGGCTGAAGCTTTCTTT. This codes for CASTQEAEAFF.

The chain is built from TRBV28 and TRBJ1-4; D is uncertain. V shed 2 bases and J shed 5 bases, with 15 bases lying between them. Germline V gene sequence: CDR1 MDHEN, CDR2 SYDVKM. The CDR3 has 16 amino acids. The CDR3 sequence: CASSLGGGRLNEKLFF. DNA for the CDR3: TGTGCCAGCAGTTTAGGAGGTGGCAGACTAAATGAAAAACTGTTTTTT.

The table lists this clone with a few counts. The chain recombines TRBV6-1 with TRBJ2-4, with a tentative D call TRBD2 (6 bases). The germline V and J ends were trimmed by 4 bases and 0 bases, with 16 bases remaining between them. Germline V gives CDR1 MNHNS, CDR2 SASEGT. CDR3 length equals 17 residues. The CDR3 here is CASSVSQREAAKNIQYF. CDR3 sequence (DNA): TGTGCCAGCAGTGTATCACAAAGGGAGGCAGCCAAAAACATTCAGTACTTC.

V is TRBV7-9 and J is TRBJ2-2; possible D gene TRBD2, 6 bases. Trimming pared 2 bases from V and 6 bases from J, leaving 13 bases between. The CDR3 spans 15 residues. Per the germline V gene, CDR1 is SEHNR and CDR2 is FQNEAQ (reference sequence). The chain's CDR3 is CASSLPSPGAGELFF. The CDR3 bases are TGTGCCAGCAGCTTACCATCTCCGGGGGCCGGGGAGCTGTTTTTT. Full variable domain (outside the CDR3, taken from reference TRBV7-9 and TRBJ2-2): DTGVSQNPRHKITKRGQNVTFRCDPISEHNRLYWYRQTLGQGPEFLTYFQNEAQLEKSRLLSDRFSAERPKGSFSTLEIQRTEQGDSAMYLCASSLPSPGAGELFFGEGSRLTVL.

The V and J genes are TRBV19 and TRBJ1-3; TRBD1 matches 7 bases. Germline V gene sequence: CDR1 LNHDA, CDR2 SQIVND (reference sequence). The CDR3 runs 15 residues. Unmatched junction bases numbered 8, after V lost 5 bases and J lost 4 bases. The CDR3 sequence: CASSQGQAGGNTIYF. The CDR3 bases are TGTGCCAGTAGTCAAGGACAGGCGGGAGGAAACACCATATATTTT.